One sample yielded the 15 T cell receptor beta chains listed below, sequenced in a study of shared clonotypes between healthy human individuals (dated by TCRdb to the early 2020s). Library preparation employed the immunoSEQ multiplex PCR assay. What TCRdb holds here is the immuneACCESS table cut down to in-frame rearrangements. Part of the clones is not present; checked against another copy, under half of the missing clones reflect an unresolved V gene, and the others are unexplained. Across this sample there are approximately 1,000,000 clones, with roughly 74% seen only once. In total, the top ten clones hold about 0.52% of the sample. The specimen was memory CD4+ T cells from PBMCs. The meaning of the sample's cell subset or site label: CD45RA-negative fraction. Receptors were obtained from a man aged 18 to 35 in good health. Some clones in this sample may be carry-over from other donors' samples.

The count of this clone is one. The V gene is TRBV7-8, the J gene TRBJ1-3, with TRBD1 identical over 8 bases. The ends lost 5 bases at V and 0 bases at J; junction bases unmatched: 3. CDR1 is SGHVS, CDR2 FQNEAQ, per germline. The CDR3 is 15 residues long. CDR3 protein: CASSPRGPSGNTIYF. DNA for the CDR3: TGTGCCAGCAGCCCCAGGGGGCCCTCTGGAAACACCATATATTTT.

The count of this clone is one. This sequence joins TRBV4-3 and TRBJ2-3, with D tentatively TRBD2 (6 bases). V shed 4 bases and J shed 2 bases, with 13 bases lying between them. CDR1 and CDR2 (germline): LGHNA, YSLEER. The CDR3 loop spans 15 amino acids. CDR3 sequence: CASSRSGLNTDTQYF. Written as DNA, the CDR3 is TGCGCCAGCAGCCGGTCGGGACTCAACACAGATACGCAGTATTTT.

For this clone: Other nucleotide sequences from this sample produce the same CDR3. The chain has TRBV5-1 and TRBJ1-3, with 7 bases matching TRBD1. V was pared by 0 bases and J by 2 bases, with 5 bases of the junction left unmatched. CDR3 length: 16 residues. CDR1 SGHRS and CDR2 YFSETQ come from the germline V gene. CDR3 in amino acids: CASSLAGQGAGNTIYF. CDR3 nucleotides: TGCGCCAGCAGCTTGGCCGGGCAGGGGGCTGGAAACACCATATATTTT.

A single count supports this clone. CDR3 in DNA: TGTGCCAGCAGTTTCAGGCGGGCACACAATGAGCAGTTCTTC. Protein: CASSFRRAHNEQFF. V and J are TRBV27 and TRBJ2-1, with a possible D match to TRBD2 (5 bases). Germline V gives CDR1 MNHEY, CDR2 SMNVEV (reference sequence). The CDR3 length is 14 residues. The germline V and J ends were trimmed by 3 bases and 5 bases, with 11 bases remaining between them.

The rearrangement links TRBV9 to TRBJ1-1; D is unclear. CDR3 size: 14 residues. V dropped 5 bases and J dropped 5 bases, with 16 bases sitting between them. CDR1 SGDLS and CDR2 YYNGEE come from the germline V gene. The CDR3: CASSPQKGWTEAFF. CDR3 nucleotide sequence: TGTGCCAGCAGTCCCCAAAAAGGGTGGACTGAAGCTTTCTTT.

The rearrangement links TRBV27 to TRBJ2-7, with D possibly matching TRBD1 (6 bases). V gave up 2 bases and J gave up 3 bases, with 17 bases separating them. Per germline, CDR1 MNHEY and CDR2 SMNVEV (reference sequence). This CDR3 region has 16 residues. CDR3 nucleotide sequence: TGTGCCAGCAGTTTAAGTTGGGACATAGGATACTACGAGCAGTACTTC. It encodes CASSLSWDIGYYEQYF.

V is TRBV28 and J is TRBJ1-4; D gene unclear. V gave up 3 bases and J gave up 5 bases, with 13 bases separating them. CDR1 MDHEN and CDR2 SYDVKM come from the germline V gene. This CDR3 is 15 amino acids long. The DNA of the CDR3 is TGTGCCAGCAGTTTTAAGGCTGACCTAAATGAAAAACTGTTTTTT. Translating gives CASSFKADLNEKLFF. Together with reference TRBV28 and TRBJ1-4, the CDR3 gives the full variable domain: DVKVTQSSRYLVKRTGEKVFLECVQDMDHENMFWYRQDPGLGLRLIYFSYDVKMKEKGDIPEGYSVSREKKERFSLILESASTNQTSMYLCASSFKADLNEKLFFGSGTQLSVL.

The chain combines TRBV6-5 with TRBJ2-1; maybe TRBD2 (5 bases). The V end lost 7 bases, the J end lost 3 bases, and 10 bases lay between the germline ends. Germline V gene lookup returns CDR1 MNHEY and CDR2 SVGAGI. There are 13 residues in the CDR3. CDR3 sequence reads: CASTQRHYNEQFF. In DNA, the CDR3 is TGTGCCAGCACCCAGCGGCACTACAATGAGCAGTTCTTC.

The rearrangement joins TRBV5-4 to TRBJ1-1; the match to TRBD1 covers 9 bases. Germline V gene lookup returns CDR1 SGHNT and CDR2 YYREEE (reference sequence). The CDR3 is made up of 14 amino acids. Trimming took 4 bases from V and 7 from J; bases not matched to a gene: 8. The CDR3 bases are TGTGCCAGCAGCCCCACAGGGGGCGCGGTTGAAGCTTTCTTT. This sequence encodes CASSPTGGAVEAFF.

For this clone: A much larger clone lies a single base off, so this may be a read error. Other DNA sequences in this sample translate to the same CDR3. The genes are TRBV19 and TRBJ2-3; no clear D gene. The CDR3 is made up of 12 amino acids. With 3 bases removed from V and 2 bases from J, the gap between germline ends came to 3 bases. The germline gives CDR1 LNHDA, CDR2 SQIVND (reference sequence). This CDR3 is CASSIDTDTQYF. The CDR3 DNA reads TGTGCCAGTAGTATTGACACAGATACGCAGTATTTT.

The gene calls are TRBV29-1 and TRBJ2-7, with 9 bases aligning to TRBD2. Germline V lookup: CDR1 SQVTM, CDR2 ANQGSEA. V trimming: 7 bases; J trimming: 0 bases; junction bases outside the gene matches: 7. This CDR3 is built from 14 residues. The CDR3 bases are TGCAGCGCCTCCGATAGCGGGAGCTCCTACGAGCAGTACTTC. Translation gives CSASDSGSSYEQYF.

Only a few counts were recorded for this clone. Other DNA sequences within the sample encode an identical CDR3. The chain combines TRBV5-1 with TRBJ1-1; D is possibly TRBD1 (5 bases). The CDR3 is made up of 13 amino acids. Trimming removed 3 bases at V and 1 base at J, with 7 bases between. The germline V gene encodes CDR1 SGHRS and CDR2 YFSETQ. The CDR3 DNA sequence: TGCGCCAGCAGCTCCGGACAGAACACTGAAGCTTTCTTT. Encoded protein: CASSSGQNTEAFF.

The chain combines TRBV28 with TRBJ2-6; the D gene is possibly TRBD1 (5 bases). Germline V gene lookup returns CDR1 MDHEN and CDR2 SYDVKM. Trimming left V 6 bases short and J 0 bases short, with 12 bases between. The CDR3 loop spans 16 amino acids. The DNA for the CDR3 is TGTGCCAGCAGGGAGACCAGGGACTCTGGGGCCAACGTCCTGACTTTC. It translates to CASRETRDSGANVLTF. The full variable domain, completed using reference TRBV28 and TRBJ2-6, is DVKVTQSSRYLVKRTGEKVFLECVQDMDHENMFWYRQDPGLGLRLIYFSYDVKMKEKGDIPEGYSVSREKKERFSLILESASTNQTSMYLCASRETRDSGANVLTFGAGSRLTVL.

The rearrangement joins TRBV28 to TRBJ1-2, with D possibly being TRBD1 (5 bases). CDR1 and CDR2 (germline): MDHEN, SYDVKM. The CDR3 sequence is 17 residues long. V lost 5 bases and J lost 7, with 26 bases in between. CDR3 loop: CASSIPHLRESSSGYTF. The CDR3 bases are TGTGCCAGCAGTATACCGCACCTCAGGGAGTCCTCATCTGGCTACACCTTC.

The chain joins TRBV6-1 to TRBJ2-5; 7 nucleotides match TRBD1. J was trimmed by 5 bases and V by 4 bases; bases with no gene match: 4. The CDR3 is 13 residues long. The V gene's germline CDR1 is MNHNS and CDR2 SASEGT. The CDR3 DNA is TGTGCCAGCAGTGGAGACAGGGTCGAGACCCAGTACTTC. Amino acids: CASSGDRVETQYF.